This T cell receptor beta chain was sequenced in a study of blood T cell repertoires in COVID-19 (dated by TCRdb to 2020 to 2021). Broadly, across the study: Samples covering the acute and convalescent phases of COVID-19 were provided by collaborators in the United States, Italy and Spain. HLA class I and class II types, where available, came from metadata supplied by the sample provider rather than from assay-based typing. The prospective study material was composed of cDNA or gDNA derived from T cells, B-cell-depleted T cells, or PBMCs. The samples were drawn from two sources: the first 160 participants of the ongoing ImmuneRACE study, and 1,254 subjects contributed by 6 global collaborators. The repertoires were made available in a free public database intended to serve as a resource for research on the immune response to SARS-CoV-2. Nearly every sample came with metadata listing a de-identified subject ID, COVID-19 status, age in years and sex. The dataset comprised deeply sampled blood TCRbeta repertoires from subjects exposed to, actively infected with, or recovered from COVID-19. Summary of the overall study and its limitations: Clinical and demographic metadata were provided uncurated, with the amount varying by source and participant.

The immunoSEQ Assay, a bias-controlled multiplex PCR, was used to amplify TCRbeta CDR3 regions from genomic DNA. The paper's data handling went like this. The number of nucleated cells in each sample was estimated from the amplification of reference gene primers within the assay. To quantify the absolute abundance of each unique TCRbeta CDR3 rearrangement, sequence reads were collapsed and filtered. Productive Simpson clonality was computed per sample as the square root of Simpson's diversity index over productive rearrangements. TCRdb took over this immuneACCESS table, retaining in-frame rearrangements with V and J assigned. Such tables are incomplete; in checked studies, under half of the missing clones stem from an unresolved V gene, and the remainder is unexplained. Clone size and the V and J calls come from that table; the DNA yielded D and trimming. This sample holds 150,000 to 200,000 clones; around two thirds were observed only once. About 3% of the sample rests with the top ten.

Its CDR3 holds 13 amino acids, cysteine through phenylalanine. Just the 39-base CDR3 DNA is kept, in frame starting at base 1. From the germline V gene, CDR1 is MNHEY and CDR2 is SVGAGI. V lost 7 bases and J lost 2 bases; the stretch between them is 10 bases long. Each collaborating institution followed its own protocols to collect whole blood in K2EDTA tubes. Collaborator samples were shipped for TCRbeta analysis as frozen whole blood, isolated PBMCs, or DNA extracted from either sample type. As regards this clone: Its target antigen remains unknown. No per-base quality is available; no much larger clone lies one base away.

The sequence was obtained from a woman older than 75 with acute or convalescent COVID-19. Sequencing input: peripheral blood. The rearrangement joined TRBV6-5 to TRBJ2-3; too little of a D gene remains to name it. CDR3 reads: CASTGLITDTQYF. The nucleotide sequence is given as TGTGCCAGCACCGGGTTGATCACAGATACGCAGTATTTT.